This TCR beta chain was identified during a study of T cells in Graves' hyperthyroidism and ophthalmopathy. Ten or more counts support this clonotype. V lost 3 bases to trimming and J lost 3 bases, with 19 bases between them. Per germline, CDR1 SGHDT and CDR2 YYEEEE. This CDR3 contains 17 residues. Uncontrolled infection, other autoimmune disease, pregnancy or lactation barred patients from enrollment. Amplification yielded TCR beta CDR3 regions, with RNA transcripts as the source. HTBI primers drove first-round RT-PCR of the TCR CDR3. Each CDR3 protein gets one entry after TCRdb re-called the multiplex PCR reads with MiXCR. The sample lists 610,000 or so distinct CDR3 sequences; about 45% were seen once.

The source material was peripheral blood or thyroid tissue (not recorded which). The TCR was taken from a woman aged 18-29 years with Graves' hyperthyroidism. The chain couples TRBV5-6 to TRBJ1-5; D might be TRBD1 (5 bases). CDR3 sequence: CASSSSPGRGYNQPQHF. CDR3 coding DNA: TGTGCCAGCAGCTCCAGTCCCGGTCGGGGGTACAATCAGCCCCAGCATTTT.